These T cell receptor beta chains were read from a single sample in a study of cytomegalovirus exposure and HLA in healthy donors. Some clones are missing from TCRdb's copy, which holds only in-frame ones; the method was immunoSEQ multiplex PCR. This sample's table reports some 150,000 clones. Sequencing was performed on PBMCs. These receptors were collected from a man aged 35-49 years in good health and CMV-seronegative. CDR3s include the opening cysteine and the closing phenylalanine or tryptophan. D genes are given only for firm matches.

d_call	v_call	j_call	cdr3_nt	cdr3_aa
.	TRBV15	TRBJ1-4	TGTGCAGCGGGGGCAACTAATGAAAAACTGTTTTTT	CAAGATNEKLFF
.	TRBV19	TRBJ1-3	TGTGCCAGTATTCCGTTGGGACAAAGCTCTGGAAACACCATATATTTT	CASIPLGQSSGNTIYF
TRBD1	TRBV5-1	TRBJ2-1	TGCGCCAGCAGCTCAATATCGGGACAGGGCTCCAATGAGCAGTTCTTC	CASSSISGQGSNEQFF
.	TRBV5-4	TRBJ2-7	TGTGCCAGCAGCTGGGGGGGCAGGGCCCCCTACGAGCAGTACTTC	CASSWGGRAPYEQYF
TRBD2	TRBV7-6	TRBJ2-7	TGTGCCAGCAGCTTGTCGGGGGGGGACTACGAGCAGTACTTC	CASSLSGGDYEQYF
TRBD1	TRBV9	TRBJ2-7	TGTGCCAGCAGTGGACAGGGTAGATCCTACGAGCAGTACTTC	CASSGQGRSYEQYF
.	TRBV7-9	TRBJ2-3	TGTGCCAGCAGCCCACTGGGTCTAGCTAGCACAGATACGCAGTATTTT	CASSPLGLASTDTQYF
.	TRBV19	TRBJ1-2	TGTGCCAGTAGTACACTACAAGGTTATGGCTACACCTTC	CASSTLQGYGYTF
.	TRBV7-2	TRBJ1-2	TGTGCCAGCAGCTTAGCGAGTGACTATGGCTACACCTTC	CASSLASDYGYTF
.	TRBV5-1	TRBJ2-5	TGCGCCAGCAGCTTAACTAAGACAGTCGGTGGGGAGACCCAGTACTTC	CASSLTKTVGGETQYF
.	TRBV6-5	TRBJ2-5	TGTGCCAGCAGTTACGCGGGGACCCAGTACTTC	CASSYAGTQYF